What follows are 3 T cell receptor beta chains derived from one specimen sequenced in a study of OX40 agonist ivuxolimab in advanced cancers. Sequencing was performed with immunoSEQ multiplex PCR; in TCRdb, only in-frame clones are kept and a portion is missing. The table has roughly 93,000 clones, roughly 94% seen once. Sequenced material: CD4+ or CD8+ T cells sorted from blood, taken in a trial of the OX40 agonist ivuxolimab. The receptors shown here come from an adult with an advanced solid tumor such as melanoma, head and neck, liver or kidney cancer.

The CDR3 nucleotides are TGTGCCAGCAGCCTTTTAGGCGCGCCTCATTTCTACGAGCAGTACTTC. Its translation: CASSLLGAPHFYEQYF. V gene TRBV14 combines with J gene TRBJ2-7; D ambiguous. The CDR3 sequence is 16 residues long. The V end lost 4 bases, the J end lost 3 bases, and 19 bases lay between the germline ends. Germline V gene data show CDR1 as SGHDN and CDR2 as FVKESK.

The chain is built from TRBV6-5 and TRBJ1-1; D call uncertain. Per the germline V gene, CDR1 is MNHEY and CDR2 is SVGAGI. The CDR3 has 15 amino acids. V lost 0 bases to trimming and J lost 3 bases, with 11 bases between them. In DNA form, the CDR3 reads TGTGCCAGCAGTTACTCTCAGGCCGGGGACACTGAAGCTTTCTTT. This translates into CASSYSQAGDTEAFF.

The rearrangement uses TRBV28 and TRBJ1-4; D uncertain. The CDR3 has 15 residues. The germline gives CDR1 MDHEN, CDR2 SYDVKM. The V gene lost 6 bases and the J gene lost 0 bases, with 11 bases spanning the gap. CDR3 loop: CASSPDGPTNEKLFF. In nucleotides, the CDR3 is TGTGCCAGCAGCCCGGACGGACCAACTAATGAAAAACTGTTTTTT.